This TCR beta chain derives from a study of T-cell reconstitution after alpha-beta-depleted transplantation in children. This clonotype was picked up many times. Unique molecular identifiers were built into the TCRbeta library. TCRdb re-analysed the PCR reads in MiXCR, keeping a single row per CDR3 protein. The data show approximately 400,000 distinct CDR3 sequences, with about a tenth seen just once and roughly 6% held by the top ten. CDR1 is SGDLS and CDR2 is YYNGEE in the germline V gene. J lost 5 bases, V lost 10 bases, and 8 bases had no gene match. The CDR3 runs 14 residues. Sequences were derived from PBMCs from the stem cell graft donor, sampled from the stem cell graft. The TCR originated in a human donor who donated a stem cell graft to a child with acute myeloid leukemia. The V gene is TRBV9, the J gene TRBJ1-6, with 8 bases lining up with TRBD1. The CDR3 region is CAPAATGDNSPLHF. DNA of the CDR3: TGTGCCCCCGCCGCGACAGGGGATAATTCACCCCTCCACTTT.